The 15 T cell receptor beta chains below all came from one sample that was sequenced in a study of cytomegalovirus exposure and HLA in healthy donors. Method: immunoSEQ multiplex PCR; TCRdb's copy keeps in-frame clones and lacks some. The sample shows approximately 120,000 clones, roughly 89% of them seen only once. The sample comprised PBMCs. Every receptor here comes from a woman under 30 in good health and CMV-seronegative.

The DNA for the CDR3 is TGTGCCAGCTCACGCGGGGGACCCTACGAGCAGTACTTC. Translation: CASSRGGPYEQYF. V usage is TRBV18 and J usage is TRBJ2-7; TRBD2 matches 7 bases. The CDR3 contains 13 residues. Germline trimming cut 4 bases from V and 2 bases from J; bases unmatched to any gene: 2. Per the germline V gene, CDR1 is KGHSH and CDR2 is LQKENI.

The chain joins TRBV11-2 to TRBJ1-2, with no clear D. This CDR3 comprises 14 residues. Between the trimmed V and J ends, which lost 2 bases and 6 bases, there was a span of 13 bases. CDR1 is SGHAT and CDR2 is FQNNGV in the germline V gene. CDR3 residues: CASSLSLQPNGYTF. CDR3 nucleotides: TGTGCCAGCAGCTTAAGTTTACAGCCCAATGGCTACACCTTC.

V is TRBV5-1 and J is TRBJ2-1; a weak D match, TRBD2 (5 bases). The CDR3 length is 16 residues. V was cut by 0 bases and J by 4 bases, with 14 bases left in between. In germline, CDR1 is SGHRS, CDR2 YFSETQ. CDR3 amino acids: CASSLGGRGFYNEQFF. The CDR3 coding sequence is TGCGCCAGCAGCTTGGGTGGGAGAGGGTTTTACAATGAGCAGTTCTTC.

V is TRBV7-2 and J is TRBJ2-7; D perhaps matches TRBD1 (6 bases). The germline gives CDR1 SGHTA, CDR2 FQGNSA. The CDR3 covers 16 residues. V lost 2 bases and J lost 0, with 14 bases in between. The CDR3 nucleotides are TGTGCCAGCAGCTTACGAGGGGGTAGCCTCTCCTACGAGCAGTACTTC. Protein sequence: CASSLRGGSLSYEQYF.

V usage is TRBV19 and J usage is TRBJ2-2; TRBD2 matches at 9 bases. Germline values: CDR1 LNHDA, CDR2 SQIVND (reference sequence). This CDR3 contains 15 residues. Germline trimming cut 4 bases from V and 7 bases from J; bases unmatched to any gene: 7. In DNA, the CDR3 is TGTGCCAGTAGTACGTGGACTAGCGTTATCGGGGAGCTGTTTTTT. It specifies CASSTWTSVIGELFF.

This clone was detected only once. The chain couples TRBV11-3 to TRBJ2-7; 10 bases match TRBD1. The CDR3 is 14 amino acids. The junction had 1 base not matched to a gene; V was cut back by 3 bases and J by 2 bases. Germline V gene sequence: CDR1 SGHNT, CDR2 YENEEA. The CDR3 region has the DNA TGTGCCAGCAGCTTTGACAGGGGGCCCTACGAGCAGTACTTC. It is translated as CASSFDRGPYEQYF.

This clone was observed at least ten times. The chain recombines TRBV4-1 with TRBJ2-5, with TRBD1 matching over 10 bases. Germline trimming cut 5 bases from V and 3 bases from J; bases unmatched to any gene: 0. CDR1 and CDR2 (germline): MGHRA, YSYEKL. This CDR3 comprises 13 residues. The CDR3 DNA reads TGCGCCAGCAGCGGGACAGGGGAAGAGACCCAGTACTTC. Protein: CASSGTGEETQYF.

The chain recombines TRBV15 with TRBJ2-7; 8 positions match TRBD1. Germline V CDR1 and CDR2: LNHNV, YYDKDF (reference sequence). The CDR3 runs to 15 residues. The junction had 5 bases not matched to a gene; V was cut back by 0 bases and J by 4 bases. CDR3 loop: CATSRDPGQVYEQYF. The CDR3 bases are TGTGCCACCAGCAGAGACCCGGGACAGGTGTACGAGCAGTACTTC.

The chain carries TRBV2 and TRBJ1-4; D may be TRBD1 (5 bases). The CDR3 covers 15 residues. Germline V gives CDR1 SNHLY, CDR2 FYNNEI. With 4 bases removed from V and 8 bases from J, the gap between germline ends came to 17 bases. The chain's CDR3 is CASSGSGTRGEKLFF. CDR3 coding DNA: TGTGCCAGCAGTGGGAGTGGGACCCGGGGGGAAAAACTGTTTTTT.

The chain uses TRBV7-9 and TRBJ2-1, with 12 bases identical to TRBD2. The germline CDR1 and CDR2 sequences are SEHNR and FQNEAQ (reference sequence). Trimming cost V 5 bases and J 8 bases; bases outside gene matches: 7. CDR3 length: 15 residues. DNA of the CDR3: TGTGCCAGCAGCCTCCCGGGACTAGCGGGCCATGAGCAGTTCTTC. As protein: CASSLPGLAGHEQFF.

CDR3 sequence reads: CASSEIDGDSNTEAFF. CDR3 nucleotides: TGTGCCAGCAGTGAAATCGACGGGGACTCTAACACTGAAGCTTTCTTT. This sequence joins TRBV25-1 and TRBJ1-1; a weak D match, TRBD1 (5 bases). CDR1 is MGHDK and CDR2 is SYGVNS in the germline V gene. The V end was cut by 2 bases, the J end by 2 bases, with 15 bases between. The CDR3 has 16 residues.

Concerning this clone itself: A much more abundant neighbour one base away suggests this may be a read error. The genes are TRBV11-3 and TRBJ2-7; tentatively, D is TRBD1 (6 bases). The CDR3 totals 12 residues. CDR1 is SGHNT, CDR2 YENEEA, per germline. Trimming left V 8 bases short and J 2 bases short, with 10 bases between. CDR3: CASRSGAYEQYF. The CDR3 DNA is TGTGCCAGCCGATCAGGGGCCTACGAGCAGTACTTC.

J is TRBJ1-1 and V is TRBV29-1, with TRBD1 matching over 7 bases. The CDR3 loop spans 13 amino acids. J lost 3 bases, V lost 4 bases, and 5 bases had no gene match. Germline assignment: CDR1 SQVTM and CDR2 ANQGSEA. The CDR3: CSVGQGWDTEAFF. The DNA for the CDR3 is TGCAGCGTTGGACAGGGATGGGACACTGAAGCTTTCTTT.

The rearrangement uses TRBV10-3 and TRBJ2-1, with 9 bases that match TRBD2. The V gene end was trimmed by 2 bases and the J gene end by 9 bases; junction bases not matched to a gene: 11. The CDR3 runs to 16 residues. CDR1 is ENHRY and CDR2 is SYGVKD in the germline V gene. CDR3 loop: CAISEPPGRGGSEQFF. The CDR3 bases are TGTGCCATCAGTGAGCCCCCTGGGCGGGGGGGAAGTGAGCAGTTCTTC.

J is TRBJ1-1 and V is TRBV2; 7 bases match TRBD1. V shed 6 bases and J 1 base; nucleotides not matched to a gene: 11. The CDR3 has 16 residues. Germline V gene data show CDR1 as SNHLY and CDR2 as FYNNEI. CDR3 sequence: CASRKTTGPSNTEAFF. CDR3 in DNA: TGTGCCAGCAGGAAGACGACAGGGCCGTCGAACACTGAAGCTTTCTTT.